Listed here are 24 T cell receptor beta chains from one sample, sequenced in a study of cytomegalovirus exposure and HLA in healthy donors. The assay was immunoSEQ multiplex PCR, and TCRdb's table has in-frame clones only and misses some. Of 120,000 or so clones listed, 70% to 90% are singletons. Sequencing used PBMCs. These receptor sequences come from a woman aged 25 to 39 in good health and CMV-seropositive.

The gene calls are TRBV5-1 and TRBJ1-1, with a tentative D call TRBD1 (6 bases). With 5 bases removed from V and 8 bases from J, the gap between germline ends came to 10 bases. The CDR3 is made up of 11 amino acids. CDR1 is SGHRS, CDR2 YFSETQ, per germline. This CDR3 reads CASRTGGEAFF. In DNA, the CDR3 is TGCGCCAGCAGGACAGGCGGGGAAGCTTTCTTT.

The chain uses TRBV10-3 and TRBJ2-7, with D perhaps matching TRBD1 (5 bases). V lost 0 bases and J lost 2, with 8 bases in between. From germline, CDR1 is ENHRY and CDR2 SYGVKD. The CDR3 is 14 amino acids. The CDR3 DNA reads TGTGCCATCAGTGAGTCAAGGACACCCTACGAGCAGTACTTC. This translates into CAISESRTPYEQYF.

The chain combines TRBV18 with TRBJ2-6; no firm D call. The CDR3 extends over 14 amino acids. V was pared by 5 bases and J by 0 bases, with 5 bases between. Germline V gene data show CDR1 as KGHSH and CDR2 as LQKENI. The CDR3 spells CASSSSSGANVLTF. The CDR3 region has the DNA TGTGCCAGCTCATCGAGCTCTGGGGCCAACGTCCTGACTTTC.

This chain connects TRBV19 to TRBJ2-3, with D perhaps matching TRBD1 (7 bases). The V end lost 3 bases, the J end lost 9 bases, and 22 bases lay between the germline ends. Germline CDR1 is LNHDA and CDR2 is SQIVND (reference sequence). This CDR3 spans 16 amino acids. The CDR3 DNA sequence: TGTGCCAGTAGTATCCACCAGGGGGGACCCCAAGAGACGCAGTATTTT. This sequence encodes CASSIHQGGPQETQYF.

This chain uses TRBV30 with TRBJ2-1; no reliable D call. V was trimmed by 0 bases and J by 9 bases, leaving 12 bases between them. This CDR3 has 13 amino acids. Germline V CDR1 and CDR2: GTSNPN, SVGIG (reference sequence). The CDR3 nucleotides read TGTGCCTGGAGTGTACACGGGTTGGGTGAGCAGTTCTTC. This sequence encodes CAWSVHGLGEQFF.

The J gene is TRBJ2-7, the V gene TRBV7-2; TRBD1 matches 7 bases. This CDR3 contains 14 residues. The germline V gene has CDR1 SGHTA and CDR2 FQGNSA. J gave up 6 bases and V 5 bases, and 10 bases lay outside the gene matches. CDR3 sequence: CASSPRRTGPEQYF. CDR3 nucleotide sequence: TGTGCCAGCAGCCCTAGGAGGACAGGCCCCGAGCAGTACTTC.

In its sample, this clone was seen once. The chain recombines TRBV7-8 with TRBJ2-3, with TRBD2 as a possible D gene (6 bases). Germline V CDR1 and CDR2: SGHVS, FQNEAQ. This CDR3 has 15 amino acids. Trimming pared 0 bases from V and 7 bases from J, leaving 14 bases between. The CDR3 coding sequence is TGTGCCAGCAGCTTAGCGCCGGCGGGGTTACATACGCAGTATTTT. This codes for CASSLAPAGLHTQYF.

This clone was recorded once. The gene calls are TRBV7-2 and TRBJ1-1, with D perhaps TRBD1 (5 bases). V lost 5 bases, J lost 4 bases, and 14 bases lay in between. The CDR3 runs 14 residues. CDR1 and CDR2 (germline): SGHTA, FQGNSA. The CDR3 region has the DNA TGTGCCAGCAGCACCTCGACAGTGCGCACTGAAGCTTTCTTT. It specifies CASSTSTVRTEAFF.

The rearrangement joins TRBV5-4 to TRBJ1-6; 7 bases align to TRBD1. The trim removed 6 bases at V and 6 bases at J, leaving 15 bases unmatched. The CDR3 totals 17 residues. CDR1 and CDR2 (germline): SGHNT, YYREEE (reference sequence). The CDR3 spells CASTTGKTGVVNSPLHF. The CDR3 DNA is TGTGCCAGCACCACTGGCAAAACAGGGGTCGTTAATTCACCCCTCCACTTT.

The chain employs TRBV10-3 and TRBJ2-7, with D perhaps TRBD2 (5 bases). V was trimmed by 8 bases and J by 5 bases, leaving 7 bases between them. This CDR3 has 10 amino acids. Germline CDR1 is ENHRY and CDR2 is SYGVKD. The CDR3 spells CAIGGNEQYF. In DNA form, the CDR3 reads TGTGCCATCGGAGGCAACGAGCAGTACTTC.

V gene TRBV28 combines with J gene TRBJ1-6; no firm D call. Germline CDR1 is MDHEN and CDR2 is SYDVKM. V was shortened by 1 base and J by 7 bases, with 11 bases between the two germline ends. The CDR3 consists of 15 residues. CDR3 protein: CASSLYRSGNSPLHF. CDR3 nucleotides: TGTGCCAGCAGTTTATACCGCTCCGGGAATTCACCCCTCCACTTT.

The sample holds one count of this clone. The rearrangement uses TRBV13 and TRBJ2-7, with 9 nucleotides matching TRBD1. Germline V gene sequence: CDR1 PRHDT, CDR2 FYEKMQ (reference sequence). The CDR3 totals 14 residues. The V gene end was trimmed by 6 bases and the J gene end by 7 bases; junction bases not matched to a gene: 10. CDR3: CASRSGTGMGEQYF. CDR3 in DNA: TGTGCCAGCAGATCCGGGACAGGGATGGGGGAGCAGTACTTC.

The J gene is TRBJ1-3, the V gene TRBV2; 8 nucleotides match TRBD1. Losses at the gene ends were 7 bases for V and 4 bases for J; bases not matched to a gene: 9. CDR1 and CDR2 (germline): SNHLY, FYNNEI. The CDR3 contains 15 residues. This chain's CDR3 is CASNQIRGPGNTIYF. Here the CDR3 DNA reads TGTGCCAGCAACCAAATCAGGGGGCCGGGAAACACCATATATTTT.

This sequence joins TRBV7-9 and TRBJ2-7; 7 bases match TRBD1. J lost 1 base, V lost 5 bases, and 8 bases had no gene match. CDR3 length: 15 residues. The germline V gene has CDR1 SEHNR and CDR2 FQNEAQ (reference sequence). CDR3 coding DNA: TGTGCCAGCAGCACGGGGACAGCCAATTCCTACGAGCAGTACTTC. The encoded protein is CASSTGTANSYEQYF.

The chain has TRBV5-1 and TRBJ2-5; 8 bases are shared with TRBD2. J gave up 5 bases and V 3 bases, and 9 bases lay outside the gene matches. The CDR3 spans 15 residues. Per the germline V gene, CDR1 is SGHRS and CDR2 is YFSETQ. The CDR3 here is CASSSSGGGGETQYF. In DNA form, the CDR3 reads TGCGCCAGCAGCTCCAGCGGGGGCGGCGGGGAGACCCAGTACTTC.

This clone has a handful of counts. The genes are TRBV13 and TRBJ1-2; 7 bases match TRBD1. Germline CDR1 PRHDT, CDR2 FYEKMQ (reference sequence). V lost 0 bases, J lost 2 bases, and 0 bases stayed unmatched. This CDR3 comprises 14 residues. The CDR3 DNA sequence: TGTGCCAGCAGCTTAGGACAGGGGAACTATGGCTACACCTTC. Protein: CASSLGQGNYGYTF.

V usage is TRBV5-4 and J usage is TRBJ2-7, with 7 bases matching TRBD2. The CDR3 covers 13 residues. The germline gives CDR1 SGHNT, CDR2 YYREEE (reference sequence). Trimming at V came to 5 bases and at J to 2 bases, leaving 4 bases not matched to a gene. CDR3 DNA sequence: TGTGCCAGCAGTTTTGGGACTACCTACGAGCAGTACTTC. It encodes CASSFGTTYEQYF.

This clone was observed a few times. The genes are TRBV6-5 and TRBJ1-6, with TRBD1 identical over 8 bases. The length of the CDR3 is 15 residues. In germline, CDR1 is MNHEY, CDR2 SVGAGI. J gave up 9 bases and V 7 bases, and 11 bases lay outside the gene matches. As DNA, the CDR3 is TGTGCCAGCACCCTACTCAGGGGGCTTAGTTCACCCCTCCACTTT. Translated: CASTLLRGLSSPLHF.

The gene calls are TRBV4-1 and TRBJ1-5, with 10 bases lining up with TRBD1. V lost 5 bases to trimming and J lost 4 bases; unmatched junction nucleotides: 2. The CDR3 totals 14 residues. CDR1 and CDR2 (germline): MGHRA, YSYEKL. The DNA for the CDR3 is TGCGCCAGCAGCAGACAGGGGGCAAATCAGCCCCAGCATTTT. Protein sequence: CASSRQGANQPQHF.

The rearrangement links TRBV5-1 to TRBJ2-2; tentative D call: TRBD1 (5 bases). The CDR3 consists of 14 residues. Looked up from germline, CDR1 is SGHRS and CDR2 is YFSETQ. Trimming left V 2 bases short and J 4 bases short, with 9 bases between. The CDR3, as DNA: TGCGCCAGCAGCTTCAGGGATGGCACCGGGGAGCTGTTTTTT. This translates into CASSFRDGTGELFF. The whole variable domain, remainder taken from reference TRBV5-1 and TRBJ2-2, is KAGVTQTPRYLIKTRGQQVTLSCSPISGHRSVSWYQQTPGQGLQFLFEYFSETQRNKGNFPGRFSGRQFSNSRSEMNVSTLELGDSALYLCASSFRDGTGELFFGEGSRLTVL.

The chain combines TRBV4-1 with TRBJ1-3; unclear D gene. Germline loops: CDR1 MGHRA, CDR2 YSYEKL. Trimming pared 2 bases from V and 0 bases from J, leaving 8 bases between. The CDR3 spans 15 residues. The CDR3 coding sequence is TGCGCCAGCAGCCAAAGAACGGTCTCTGGAAACACCATATATTTT. Translating it yields CASSQRTVSGNTIYF.

CDR3 bases: TGTGCCAGCTCACAAAGATCGGGACAGGGGGTCGGGGCCAACGTCCTGACTTTC. Translating gives CASSQRSGQGVGANVLTF. This rearrangement joins TRBV18 to TRBJ2-6; TRBD1 matches 11 bases. This CDR3 has 18 residues. V lost 4 bases and J lost 4; bases outside the gene matches: 9. Germline V CDR1 and CDR2: KGHSH, LQKENI.

In DNA, the CDR3 is TGTGCCTGCCACCTAGCGGCTTCCCAAGAGACCCAGTACTTC. Protein: CACHLAASQETQYF. This chain uses TRBV30 with TRBJ2-5; 7 bases map to TRBD2. The CDR3 spans 14 residues. J was trimmed by 1 base and V by 6 bases; bases with no gene match: 8. The germline CDR1 and CDR2 sequences are GTSNPN and SVGIG (reference sequence).

The chain recombines TRBV6-5 with TRBJ2-7; 12 positions match TRBD2. Germline-derived CDR1 and CDR2 are MNHEY and SVGAGI. This CDR3 comprises 14 residues. J was trimmed by 3 bases and V by 6 bases; bases with no gene match: 3. CDR3 amino acids: CASRRLAGVYEQYF. The CDR3 nucleotides are TGTGCCAGCAGACGACTAGCGGGGGTCTACGAGCAGTACTTC.